Shown below are 5 T cell receptor beta chains from a single sample sequenced in a study of T cells in Graves' hyperthyroidism and ophthalmopathy. The source material, RNA transcripts, was used to amplify TCR beta CDR3 regions. Using the HTBI primer set, a first-round RT-PCR was run on the TCR CDR3. TCRdb re-derived calls from the multiplex PCR reads in MiXCR, one entry per CDR3 protein. This table holds some 490,000 distinct CDR3 sequences, 20% to 25% found once. Sequences were obtained from blood. Source of these receptors: a woman aged 70-85 years with Graves' ophthalmopathy.

The sample holds a few counts of this clonotype. The chain couples TRBV2 to TRBJ1-3, with D hard to call. The V end was cut by 7 bases, the J end by 3 bases, with 19 bases between. The CDR3 contains 16 residues. Germline-derived CDR1 and CDR2 are SNHLY and FYNNEI. The chain's CDR3 is CASTRTERLLGNTIYF. In DNA form, the CDR3 reads TGTGCCAGCACCCGGACGGAACGTTTACTTGGAAACACCATATATTTT.

This clonotype has just a few counts. The chain is built from TRBV6-1 and TRBJ2-1; the D is unclear. V was clipped by 1 base and J by 0 bases, with 10 bases between them. The V gene's germline CDR1 is MNHNS and CDR2 SASEGT. This CDR3 is 16 amino acids long. Here the CDR3 reads CASSEGRLSSYNEQFF. CDR3 nucleotides: TGTGCCAGCAGTGAAGGACGCCTAAGCTCCTACAATGAGCAGTTCTTC.

This clonotype appeared a few times. The V gene is TRBV18, the J gene TRBJ1-1; D not certain. The V and J ends lost 9 bases and 4 bases respectively, with 15 bases between them. The CDR3 is 13 residues long. CDR1 is KGHSH and CDR2 is LQKENI in the germline V gene. For the CDR3, the DNA is TGTGCCAGTTTTAGGGTAGAGGGCACTGAAGCTTTCTTT. This translates into CASFRVEGTEAFF.

CDR3 bases: TGTGCCAGCAGCCAAGGGGGTGCCAAGGCCCGGTTTGGCTACACCTTC. This translates into CASSQGGAKARFGYTF. This chain joins TRBV14 and TRBJ1-2; no clear D. V was clipped by 1 base and J by 7 bases, with 19 bases between them. The CDR3 extends over 16 amino acids. Germline CDR1 SGHDN, CDR2 FVKESK.

Many counts were recorded for this clonotype. The chain is built from TRBV7-3 and TRBJ2-1; 7 bases match TRBD2. V trimming: 3 bases; J trimming: 7 bases; junction bases outside the gene matches: 3. The CDR3 covers 13 residues. Germline lookup yields CDR1 SGHTA and CDR2 FQGTGA. The DNA for the CDR3 is TGTGCCAGCAGCTTCGGAGCGGGAAATGAGCAGTTCTTC. It specifies CASSFGAGNEQFF.